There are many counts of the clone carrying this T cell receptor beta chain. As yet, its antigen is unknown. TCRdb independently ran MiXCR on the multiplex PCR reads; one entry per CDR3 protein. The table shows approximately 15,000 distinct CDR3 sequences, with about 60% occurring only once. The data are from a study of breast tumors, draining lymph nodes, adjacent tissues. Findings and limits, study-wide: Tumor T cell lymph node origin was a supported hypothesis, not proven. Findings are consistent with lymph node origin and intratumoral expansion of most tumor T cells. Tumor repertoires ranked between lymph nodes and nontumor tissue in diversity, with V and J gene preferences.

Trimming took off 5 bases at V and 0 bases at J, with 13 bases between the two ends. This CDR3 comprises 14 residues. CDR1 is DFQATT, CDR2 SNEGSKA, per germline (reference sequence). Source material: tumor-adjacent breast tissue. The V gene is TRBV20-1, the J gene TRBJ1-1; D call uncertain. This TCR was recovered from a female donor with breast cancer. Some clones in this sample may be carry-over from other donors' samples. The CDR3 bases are TGCAGTGCTGCCCTTGAGGATATGAACACTGAAGCTTTCTTT. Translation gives CSAALEDMNTEAFF.